This T cell receptor beta chain was identified in a study of blood T cell repertoires in COVID-19. Turning to the study itself: Samples came from the United States, Italy and Spain, spanning acute and convalescent COVID-19. In each case, the material was cDNA or gDNA derived from T cells, B-cell-depleted T cells, or PBMCs.

Original handling: Reference gene primer amplification gave nucleated cell count estimates. Produced via immunoSEQ multiplex PCR; TCRdb's table is partial and in-frame only. V and J calls and clone size are given by that table; D and trimming were obtained from the DNA. The data contain about 100,000 clones, 86% of them seen just once; the ten biggest clones take up 6.5% to 9%. The CDR3 loop spans 13 amino acids. The germline CDR1 and CDR2 sequences are SGDLS and YYNGEE. The V segment lost 0 bases and the J segment 13 bases; nucleotides outside the gene matches: 7. The material sequenced was peripheral blood. This sequence was found in a man aged 60-69 years with acute or convalescent COVID-19. The rearrangement uses TRBV9 and TRBJ1-2, with 9 positions matching TRBD1. The CDR3, as DNA: TGTGCCAGCAGCGTAGCCTTACAGGGGGCTCCCACCTTC. Its translation: CASSVALQGAPTF.